This entry concerns a single T cell receptor (beta chain). Documented time point: persistent/refractory GD, antithyroid drugs over 5 years with positive TRAb. From PBMCs, RNA was extracted and then used to make the TCR library. The data were obtained in a study of regulatory T cells in long-lasting Graves disease. Arm-PCR with iRepertoire HTBI primers amplified the CDR3 regions for these TCR beta libraries. TCRdb processed the multiplex PCR reads anew with MiXCR; each CDR3 protein has one entry. The sample records a few hundred thousand distinct CDR3 sequences, roughly 25% being singletons. V was trimmed by 4 bases and J by 4 bases, leaving 13 bases between them. Per the germline V gene, CDR1 is LNHDA and CDR2 is SQIVND (reference sequence). There are 14 residues in the CDR3.

The chain uses TRBV19 and TRBJ1-2; the D is unclear. The source of this sequence is a woman between 40 and 55 years old with Graves disease. The input for sequencing was peripheral blood mononuclear cells (PBMCs), taken when the disease was refractory, from a patient treated with antithyroid drugs. CDR3 in DNA: TGTGCCAGTAGTAACCGAGTAAACAGCTATGGCTACACCTTC. It translates to CASSNRVNSYGYTF. Based on the CDR3 plus reference TRBV19 and TRBJ1-2, the full variable domain is DGGITQSPKYLFRKEGQNVTLSCEQNLNHDAMYWYRQDPGQGLRLIYYSQIVNDFQKGDIAEGYSVSREKKESFPLTVTSAQKNPTAFYLCASSNRVNSYGYTFGSGTRLTVV.